These T cell receptor beta chains were read from a single sample in a study of blood T cell repertoires in COVID-19. TCRdb's table, derived via immunoSEQ multiplex PCR, lists solely in-frame clones and lacks some. The sample contains roughly 200,000 clones, 83% of which appear only once. Sample: peripheral blood. The receptors derive from a middle-aged man with active or convalescent COVID-19. CDR3s include the opening cysteine and the closing phenylalanine or tryptophan. The D gene is left open where the match is weak. Clone size appears in some rows only: once, few, many, or a class for an expanded clone.

J: TRBJ2-5
V: TRBV11-3
size: -
D: -
DNA: TGTGCCAGCAGCCCGAGTCAAGAGACCCAGTACTTC
CDR3: CASSPSQETQYF

J: TRBJ1-1
V: TRBV10-3
size: -
D: -
DNA: TGTGCCACCCTCTCCGACGGGACTGAAGCTTTCTTT
CDR3: CATLSDGTEAFF

J: TRBJ1-1
V: TRBV18
size: -
D: TRBD1
DNA: TGTGCCAGCTCACCACTTGACAGGGCTGAAGCTTTCTTT
CDR3: CASSPLDRAEAFF

J: TRBJ2-5
V: TRBV5-1
size: once
D: TRBD2
DNA: TGCGCCAGCAGCTTGGCAGGGCGGGGGCAAGAGACCCAGTACTTC
CDR3: CASSLAGRGQETQYF

J: TRBJ1-1
V: TRBV12-5
size: -
D: TRBD1
DNA: TGTGCTAGTGGTTTGCCTCTGGGGGACAGCCAGGGGACTGAAGCTTTCTTT
CDR3: CASGLPLGDSQGTEAFF

J: TRBJ2-6
V: TRBV27
size: -
D: TRBD1
DNA: TGTGCCAGCAGTCTGGGACAGGGATGGGCCAACGTCCTGACTTTC
CDR3: CASSLGQGWANVLTF

J: TRBJ1-5
V: TRBV19
size: -
D: TRBD1
DNA: TGTGCCAGTAGTACCTCCCCGGGACAGGGCAATCAGCCCCAGCATTTT
CDR3: CASSTSPGQGNQPQHF

J: TRBJ1-2
V: TRBV6-5
size: few
D: -
DNA: TGTGCCAGCAGTTACTCCCTGGACTCTGGCTACACCTTC
CDR3: CASSYSLDSGYTF

J: TRBJ2-1
V: TRBV5-1
size: -
D: -
DNA: TGCGCCAGCAGCTCAGGGGAAAATGAGCAGTTCTTC
CDR3: CASSSGENEQFF

J: TRBJ1-2
V: TRBV30
size: -
D: -
DNA: TGTGCCTGGAGTGTGGAGCCAGTCTATGGCTACACCTTC
CDR3: CAWSVEPVYGYTF

J: TRBJ1-2
V: TRBV4-1
size: -
D: -
DNA: TGCGCCAGCAGCCGATCCGGGACACCTACTAACTATGGCTACACCTTC
CDR3: CASSRSGTPTNYGYTF

J: TRBJ1-1
V: TRBV27
size: -
D: -
DNA: TGTGCCAGCAGTTTTTATGCTGCTGGGGGCTCAAGTGAAGCTTTCTTT
CDR3: CASSFYAAGGSSEAFF

J: TRBJ2-1
V: TRBV7-8
size: -
D: TRBD2
DNA: TGTGCCAGCAGCCTCAGGACTAGCGGGAGTCTGAAGAATGAGCAGTTCTTC
CDR3: CASSLRTSGSLKNEQFF

J: TRBJ2-7
V: TRBV7-2
size: -
D: TRBD2
DNA: TGTGCCAGCAGCTTAGGCCTAGCGGGTAAGAGCTCCTACGAGCAGTACTTC
CDR3: CASSLGLAGKSSYEQYF

J: TRBJ1-2
V: TRBV7-9
size: -
D: -
DNA: TGTGCCAGCAGGGGAATGACGGGGATCACTAACTATGGCTACACCTTC
CDR3: CASRGMTGITNYGYTF

J: TRBJ1-2
V: TRBV27
size: once
D: TRBD1
DNA: TGTGCCAGTCGAGACAGGGGTTCGGGGATCCCGTATGGCTACACCTTC
CDR3: CASRDRGSGIPYGYTF

J: TRBJ1-3
V: TRBV3-1/TRBV3-2
size: -
D: -
DNA: TGTGCCAGCAGCCAAGACGGGGGGGGAAGTAGAAACACCATATATTTT
CDR3: CASSQDGGGSRNTIYF

J: TRBJ1-1
V: TRBV6-5
size: -
D: -
DNA: TGTGCCAGCAGTTACAACACTCGGGACACTGAAGCTTTCTTT
CDR3: CASSYNTRDTEAFF

J: TRBJ2-5
V: TRBV4-2
size: -
D: -
DNA: TGTGCCAGCAGCCAAGATACTAGAGAAGAGACCCAGTACTTC
CDR3: CASSQDTREETQYF

J: TRBJ1-2
V: TRBV18
size: -
D: TRBD1
DNA: TGTGCCAGCTCACACGGACAGGGTACCAACTATGGCTACACCTTC
CDR3: CASSHGQGTNYGYTF

J: TRBJ1-1
V: TRBV12-3/TRBV12-4
size: -
D: -
DNA: TGTGCCAGCAGCCCTTTTACTGAAGCTTTCTTT
CDR3: CASSPFTEAFF

J: TRBJ1-1
V: TRBV11-3
size: -
D: TRBD1
DNA: TGTGCCAGCAGCTTAGGCCCGATGACAGGGATGAACACTGAAGCTTTCTTT
CDR3: CASSLGPMTGMNTEAFF

J: TRBJ2-7
V: TRBV24-1
size: -
D: TRBD2
DNA: TGTGCCACCGGGACCTATACTAGCGGGACCCACGAGCAGTACTTC
CDR3: CATGTYTSGTHEQYF

J: TRBJ1-1
V: TRBV11-3
size: few
D: -
DNA: TGTGCCAGCAGCCTGACAGAGAACACTGAAGCTTTCTTT
CDR3: CASSLTENTEAFF

J: TRBJ2-3
V: TRBV18
size: -
D: -
DNA: TGTGCCAGCTCACCAACAGGGAAGGGCCCTACAGATACGCAGTATTTT
CDR3: CASSPTGKGPTDTQYF

J: TRBJ2-7
V: TRBV5-6
size: -
D: TRBD1
DNA: TGTGCCAGCAGGCCCGGGACAGCCTACGAGCAGTACTTC
CDR3: CASRPGTAYEQYF

J: TRBJ2-1
V: TRBV7-3
size: -
D: TRBD2
DNA: TGTGCCAGCAGCTTTTTGGCGGGAGGGCCGGGGAGTGAGCAGTTCTTC
CDR3: CASSFLAGGPGSEQFF

J: TRBJ2-7
V: TRBV18
size: -
D: TRBD1
DNA: TGTGCCAGCTCACCACCCGGGACAGGGACTATCGAGCAGTACTTC
CDR3: CASSPPGTGTIEQYF

J: TRBJ1-2
V: TRBV27
size: -
D: TRBD1
DNA: TGTGCCAGCAGCATACAGGGGGATGGCTATGGCTACACCTTC
CDR3: CASSIQGDGYGYTF

J: TRBJ2-7
V: TRBV3-1/TRBV3-2
size: -
D: -
DNA: TGTGCCAGCAGCCAAGATGGCAGGGCAAACGAGCAGTACTTC
CDR3: CASSQDGRANEQYF

J: TRBJ2-3
V: TRBV24-1
size: -
D: TRBD1
DNA: TGTGCCACCAGTGATTTGGTAGGGACAGGGAAGGCGGATACGCAGTATTTT
CDR3: CATSDLVGTGKADTQYF

J: TRBJ1-3
V: TRBV9
size: -
D: -
DNA: TGTGCCAGCAGCGTAGGTTACATTGGCCAGGGAGGTGGAAACACCATATATTTT
CDR3: CASSVGYIGQGGGNTIYF

J: TRBJ2-7
V: TRBV6-5
size: -
D: -
DNA: TGTGCCAGCAGGCCCTCGGCGGGTACCTACGAGCAGTACTTC
CDR3: CASRPSAGTYEQYF

J: TRBJ2-1
V: TRBV7-6
size: -
D: TRBD2
DNA: TGTGCCAGCAGCTTTGGCGGGGGGGACTACAATGAGCAGTTCTTC
CDR3: CASSFGGGDYNEQFF

J: TRBJ2-2
V: TRBV6-5
size: -
D: -
DNA: TGTGCCAGCACAAAAGGGGGGGGAACCGGGGAGCTGTTTTTT
CDR3: CASTKGGGTGELFF

J: TRBJ1-1
V: TRBV5-4
size: -
D: TRBD1
DNA: TGTGCCAGCAGCTTGGGCAGGGGGTACACTGAAGCTTTCTTT
CDR3: CASSLGRGYTEAFF

J: TRBJ2-3
V: TRBV15
size: -
D: TRBD1
DNA: TGTGCCACCAGCAGAGACCCGGGACAGGGGGCTCGGGATACGCAGTATTTT
CDR3: CATSRDPGQGARDTQYF

J: TRBJ1-1
V: TRBV30
size: -
D: TRBD1
DNA: TGTGCCTGGAGTTTTTTGACAGGGGGACGTACTGAAGCTTTCTTT
CDR3: CAWSFLTGGRTEAFF

J: TRBJ2-7
V: TRBV15
size: -
D: -
DNA: TGTGCCACCTCAGGGGCCCCCATGAACGAGCAGTACTTC
CDR3: CATSGAPMNEQYF

J: TRBJ1-1
V: TRBV10-3
size: -
D: -
DNA: TGTGCCATCAGTGAGTCGGGCCCAAAAATTAACACTGAAGCTTTCTTT
CDR3: CAISESGPKINTEAFF

J: TRBJ1-5
V: TRBV5-1
size: many
D: TRBD1
DNA: TGCGCCAGCAGCCCGTGGACAGGCTCCAATCAGCCCCAGCATTTT
CDR3: CASSPWTGSNQPQHF

J: TRBJ2-3
V: TRBV11-2
size: -
D: -
DNA: TGTGCCAGCAGCCCGACCACAACGCGGGACACAGATACGCAGTATTTT
CDR3: CASSPTTTRDTDTQYF

J: TRBJ1-6
V: TRBV2
size: -
D: -
DNA: TGCGCTAACAGGGTGTCCTATAATTCACCCCTCCACTTT
CDR3: CANRVSYNSPLHF

J: TRBJ1-5
V: TRBV6-5
size: -
D: TRBD1
DNA: TGTGCCAGCACCTCGGGACAGCCGGGGGATCAGCCCCAGCATTTT
CDR3: CASTSGQPGDQPQHF

J: TRBJ2-5
V: TRBV24-1
size: -
D: -
DNA: TGTGCCACCAGTGATCCGTCGGAGACCCAGTACTTC
CDR3: CATSDPSETQYF

J: TRBJ1-1
V: TRBV5-6
size: -
D: -
DNA: TGTGCCAGCAGCTTGGCTAGACGGAACACTGAAGCTTTCTTT
CDR3: CASSLARRNTEAFF